This T cell receptor (beta chain) was documented in a study of cytomegalovirus exposure and HLA in healthy donors. Trimming removed 1 base at V and 3 bases at J, with 8 bases between. The CDR3 covers 14 residues. CDR1 SGHDT and CDR2 YYEEEE come from the germline V gene. Assay used: immunoSEQ multiplex PCR; TCRdb lists only in-frame clones, some missing. In the table there are some 290,000 clones, approximately 85% of which are singletons. Sequenced sample: PBMCs. The V call is TRBV5-6, the J call TRBJ1-3; a possible D gene is TRBD1 (5 bases). This sequence was found in a man aged 30 to 45 in good health and CMV-seronegative. This chain's CDR3 is CASSLRGIGNTIYF. In DNA form, the CDR3 reads TGTGCCAGCAGCTTGAGGGGAATTGGAAACACCATATATTTT.